This is a list of T cell receptor beta chains from one sample in a study of vaccination and CD4 T cells after COVID-19. The antigens these receptors bind are not known. TCRdb processed the PCR reads anew with MiXCR; each CDR3 protein has one entry. The data contain approximately 13,000 distinct CDR3 sequences, 52% of them seen just once; the ten biggest clones take up around a sixth. Sequencing used CD4+ T cells from blood, cultured in vitro. The origin of the receptors is a human donor who had recovered from COVID-19. The conserved cysteine and the conserved F or W are not part of the CDR3 here. The order of the fields is CDR3 protein, V gene.

CDR3 protein: ASSGRQSGYT; V gene: TRBV7-9
CDR3 protein: ASSRSSAPSSYEQY; V gene: TRBV27
CDR3 protein: ASSLETGSDYT; V gene: TRBV7-9
CDR3 protein: ASSRGAGAISYEQY; V gene: TRBV2
CDR3 protein: ASSSRPGTGDTEAF; V gene: TRBV7-2
CDR3 protein: ASSKVGTENEQF; V gene: TRBV21-1
CDR3 protein: ASSLAWGEPQH; V gene: TRBV5-1
CDR3 protein: ASSLGLAGETREQY; V gene: TRBV7-8
CDR3 protein: ASPSPFYNEQF; V gene: TRBV10-3
CDR3 protein: ASSGTRDSLGNEQF; V gene: TRBV6-2/TRBV6-3
CDR3 protein: ATSGTTTNTGELF; V gene: TRBV24-1
CDR3 protein: ASSQRDYNEQF; V gene: TRBV5-1
CDR3 protein: ASSLLGTGFADTQY; V gene: TRBV27
CDR3 protein: ASSQVGLAGGPGDTGELF; V gene: TRBV4-2
CDR3 protein: SARPLRLAGGPGREQF; V gene: TRBV20-1
CDR3 protein: ATSRTTGLKDTGELF; V gene: TRBV15
CDR3 protein: ASSTSPRAEAF; V gene: TRBV7-2
CDR3 protein: ASSRNTDTQY; V gene: TRBV21-1
CDR3 protein: AWSRDRGHQPQH; V gene: TRBV30
CDR3 protein: ASSDGGSTGELF; V gene: TRBV6-4
CDR3 protein: ASRAPPGVSGANVLT; V gene: TRBV28